A single sample gave rise to the 20 T cell receptor beta chains below, sequenced in a study of CD8 T cells in Susac syndrome. After extraction with the RNeasy kit, about 0.5 to 1 ug of the RNA was reverse transcribed using random hexamers. MiXCR was run by TCRdb on the immunoSEQ multiplex PCR reads, yielding one entry per CDR3 protein. The repertoire holds under 200,000 distinct CDR3 sequences, with roughly nine tenths as singletons. Sequences were obtained from CD4+ T cells from PBMCs. The origin of the receptors is a human donor with Susac syndrome.

This chain uses TRBV12-3 or TRBV12-4 with TRBJ2-1; 7 bases are shared with TRBD2. After removal of 7 bases from V and 4 bases from J, the junction contained 10 bases not matched to a gene. The CDR3 covers 15 residues. The CDR3 DNA reads as TGTGCCAGCACTGCTAGCGGAGTAGATTACAATGAGCAGTTCTTC. Residues: CASTASGVDYNEQFF.

This clonotype was seen only once. The chain carries TRBV5-1 and TRBJ2-7; 16 nucleotides agree with TRBD2. The CDR3 length is 18 residues. Germline values: CDR1 SGHRS, CDR2 YFSETQ. Trimming cost V 4 bases and J 0 bases; bases outside gene matches: 7. CDR3 residues: CASSRGTSGRDSSYEQYF. The CDR3 DNA follows: TGCGCCAGCAGCAGAGGGACTAGCGGGAGGGATAGCTCCTACGAGCAGTACTTC.

The chain has TRBV5-4 and TRBJ2-6, with D unclear. Germline loops: CDR1 SGHNT, CDR2 YYREEE (reference sequence). The V end lost 3 bases, the J end lost 2 bases, and 12 bases lay between the germline ends. This CDR3 is built from 16 residues. CDR3 DNA: TGTGCCAGCAGCTCGAAGGCGGCGGCTGGGGCCAACGTCCTGACTTTC. It yields the protein CASSSKAAAGANVLTF.

This chain connects TRBV25-1 to TRBJ2-7, with 9 bases that match TRBD1. This CDR3 has 16 residues. CDR1 and CDR2 from the germline V gene are MGHDK and SYGVNS. Losses at the gene ends were 5 bases for V and 4 bases for J; bases not matched to a gene: 12. In DNA form, the CDR3 reads TGTGCCAGCAGTTCACGGACAGGGGCCCTACCATACGAGCAGTACTTC. Amino acids: CASSSRTGALPYEQYF.

This clonotype was recorded a few times. This rearrangement joins TRBV7-2 to TRBJ2-3, with TRBD2 identical over 12 bases. This CDR3 has 16 residues. V gave up 1 base and J gave up 1 base; unmatched junction bases: 0. Per germline, CDR1 SGHTA and CDR2 FQGNSA. The CDR3 bases are TGTGCCAGCAGCTTAGGGACTAGCGGGGGCACAGATACGCAGTATTTT. Protein product: CASSLGTSGGTDTQYF.

The table lists this clonotype with a few counts. The rearrangement links TRBV4-2 to TRBJ2-7, with 11 bases lining up with TRBD2. The CDR3 totals 15 residues. V dropped 1 base and J dropped 4; count of bases not matched to a gene: 3. Germline CDR1 reads LGHNA; CDR2 reads YNFKEQ. Written as DNA, the CDR3 is TGTGCCAGCAGCCAAGGGCTAGCGGGGGGTTACGAGCAGTACTTC. Translation: CASSQGLAGGYEQYF.

This clonotype was observed once. This chain joins TRBV20-1 and TRBJ2-3; D is perhaps TRBD2 (7 bases). CDR3 length: 16 residues. Trimming shortened V by 4 bases and J by 3 bases, and 20 bases separated the two germline ends. Germline V gives CDR1 DFQATT, CDR2 SNEGSKA (reference sequence). The DNA for the CDR3 is TGCAGTGCTATACGTTTTGGGGGCGGGAGAACAGATACGCAGTATTTT. This gives the protein CSAIRFGGGRTDTQYF.

The genes are TRBV5-1 and TRBJ1-2, with a weak D call TRBD1 (5 bases). The ends were cut back, 2 bases at V and 4 bases at J, with 12 bases in the middle. The CDR3 is 14 amino acids. Germline values: CDR1 SGHRS, CDR2 YFSETQ. In nucleotides, the CDR3 is TGCGCCAGCAGCTTTATTGACAGAAGCTATGGCTACACCTTC. Amino acid sequence: CASSFIDRSYGYTF.

The chain has TRBV7-9 and TRBJ1-4; 9 bases line up with TRBD1. Looked up from germline, CDR1 is SEHNR and CDR2 is FQNEAQ (reference sequence). This CDR3 region has 14 residues. The V gene end was trimmed by 5 bases and the J gene end by 7 bases; junction bases not matched to a gene: 5. The CDR3 here is CASSRQGGSEKLFF. The CDR3 bases are TGTGCCAGCAGCCGACAGGGGGGGAGTGAAAAACTGTTTTTT. Complete variable domain (other parts from reference TRBV7-9 and TRBJ1-4): DTGVSQNPRHKITKRGQNVTFRCDPISEHNRLYWYRQTLGQGPEFLTYFQNEAQLEKSRLLSDRFSAERPKGSFSTLEIQRTEQGDSAMYLCASSRQGGSEKLFFGSGTQLSVL.

The chain uses TRBV4-1 and TRBJ2-7; no clear D gene. CDR1 and CDR2 (germline): MGHRA, YSYEKL. The CDR3 spans 15 residues. Trimming took 0 bases from V and 2 from J, leaving 11 bases between them. CDR3 residues: CASSQEEDGPYEQYF. DNA of the CDR3: TGCGCCAGCAGCCAAGAAGAGGACGGCCCCTACGAGCAGTACTTC.

The rearrangement uses TRBV5-1 and TRBJ2-7; D not resolved. The germline V gene has CDR1 SGHRS and CDR2 YFSETQ. V gave up 1 base and J gave up 3 bases, with 11 bases separating them. The CDR3 extends over 14 amino acids. The CDR3 is CASSLSFPSYEQYF. The CDR3 coding sequence is TGCGCCAGCAGCTTGAGCTTCCCCAGCTACGAGCAGTACTTC.

The chain links TRBV4-2 to TRBJ2-3, with 7 bases matching TRBD2. CDR1 and CDR2 from the germline V gene are LGHNA and YNFKEQ. V trimming: 2 bases; J trimming: 2 bases; junction bases outside the gene matches: 10. The CDR3 spans 17 residues. The CDR3 sequence: CASSQPGGTANTDTQYF. The CDR3 DNA reads TGTGCCAGCAGCCAACCCGGGGGGACGGCAAACACAGATACGCAGTATTTT.

The rearrangement uses TRBV10-3 and TRBJ1-5; D not resolved. Germline CDR1 is ENHRY and CDR2 is SYGVKD. The ends were cut back, 0 bases at V and 0 bases at J, with 6 bases in the middle. This CDR3 comprises 15 residues. As DNA, the CDR3 is TGTGCCATCAGTGAGTCAAGGGTTAGCAATCAGCCCCAGCATTTT. Its protein is CAISESRVSNQPQHF.

The V call is TRBV7-8, the J call TRBJ1-3, with unresolved D. V gave up 4 bases and J gave up 2 bases, with 15 bases separating them. Germline V CDR1 and CDR2: SGHVS, FQNEAQ. The CDR3 runs 16 residues. The CDR3 bases are TGTGCCAGCAGCTCCGATTCGAACACCCCTGGAAACACCATATATTTT. It specifies CASSSDSNTPGNTIYF.

The chain couples TRBV2 to TRBJ2-5; 8 nucleotides agree with TRBD2. With V trimmed by 6 bases and J by 5 bases, 8 bases remained unmatched. This CDR3 has 14 residues. Looked up from germline, CDR1 is SNHLY and CDR2 is FYNNEI. Here the CDR3 reads CASSPDGGAETQYF. Written as DNA, the CDR3 is TGTGCCAGCAGCCCTGACGGGGGGGCTGAGACCCAGTACTTC.

The chain recombines TRBV27 with TRBJ2-7; possible D gene TRBD1, 6 bases. CDR3 length: 15 residues. V lost 2 bases to trimming and J lost 0 bases, with 11 bases between them. The germline V gene encodes CDR1 MNHEY and CDR2 SMNVEV (reference sequence). CDR3 residues: CASSLTTGNSYEQYF. CDR3 nucleotide sequence: TGTGCCAGCAGTTTAACGACAGGCAACTCCTACGAGCAGTACTTC.

The V call is TRBV10-2, the J call TRBJ2-1; maybe TRBD2 (6 bases). The V end lost 1 base, the J end lost 12 bases, and 10 bases lay between the germline ends. The CDR3 runs to 12 residues. The germline V gene has CDR1 WSHSY and CDR2 SAAADI. The CDR3 region has the DNA TGCGCCAGCAGTGAGTTGGAGGGGAGGCAGTTCTTC. This codes for CASSELEGRQFF.

V and J are TRBV15 and TRBJ2-1; 12 nucleotides match TRBD2. With 1 base clipped from V and 0 bases from J, the junction kept 1 base outside the gene matches. CDR3 length equals 17 residues. In germline, CDR1 is LNHNV, CDR2 YYDKDF (reference sequence). The CDR3 here is CATSRVTSGSSYNEQFF. The CDR3 bases are TGTGCCACCAGCAGAGTGACTAGCGGGAGCTCCTACAATGAGCAGTTCTTC.

The chain couples TRBV4-1 to TRBJ2-7; 9 bases line up with TRBD2. Germline lookup yields CDR1 MGHRA and CDR2 YSYEKL. This CDR3 spans 16 amino acids. J gave up 4 bases and V 0 bases, and 7 bases lay outside the gene matches. The CDR3 loop is CASSQDSSGRTYEQYF. Written as DNA, the CDR3 is TGCGCCAGCAGCCAAGATTCGAGCGGGAGGACGTACGAGCAGTACTTC.

The V and J genes are TRBV2 and TRBJ1-2, with unresolved D. V was pared by 11 bases and J by 4 bases, with 14 bases between. In germline, CDR1 is SNHLY, CDR2 FYNNEI. The CDR3 sequence is 12 residues long. The CDR3 region has the DNA TGTGCCGAGGTAGTAGGCATCTATGGCTACACCTTC. Translation gives CAEVVGIYGYTF.